The clone carrying this T cell receptor (beta chain) occurred a few times. Its antigen is unidentified. This entry comes from a study of blood T cells in healthy people across ages. Study as a whole: Using template switching, researchers captured about one barcoded beta molecule for each two T cells.

Samples each yielded at least 5.5 micrograms of total RNA. The study, taken as a whole, reports: Unknown CMV status may confound age-related changes in expanded clones.

The CDR3 covers 14 residues. Germline V gene sequence: CDR1 LGHNA, CDR2 YSLEER. The ends were cut back, 6 bases at V and 8 bases at J, with 17 bases in the middle. With a J-beta primer mix and a sample-barcoded 5' primer, a second PCR ran 7 to 11 cycles. TCRdb re-analysed the 5' RACE reads in MiXCR, keeping a single row per CDR3 protein. The sample yields some 1,000,000 distinct CDR3 sequences, 25% seen once. This sample also appeared in a second study, on T cells of mothers and their children.

The chain carries TRBV4-3 and TRBJ2-4; D might be TRBD2 (6 bases). Sequencing was carried out using blood. The TCR sequence derives from a girl aged 2-10 years in good health. The CDR3: CASSLGAGNDIQYF. CDR3 in DNA: TGCGCCAGCAGTCTCGGAGCGGGTAACGACATTCAGTACTTC.